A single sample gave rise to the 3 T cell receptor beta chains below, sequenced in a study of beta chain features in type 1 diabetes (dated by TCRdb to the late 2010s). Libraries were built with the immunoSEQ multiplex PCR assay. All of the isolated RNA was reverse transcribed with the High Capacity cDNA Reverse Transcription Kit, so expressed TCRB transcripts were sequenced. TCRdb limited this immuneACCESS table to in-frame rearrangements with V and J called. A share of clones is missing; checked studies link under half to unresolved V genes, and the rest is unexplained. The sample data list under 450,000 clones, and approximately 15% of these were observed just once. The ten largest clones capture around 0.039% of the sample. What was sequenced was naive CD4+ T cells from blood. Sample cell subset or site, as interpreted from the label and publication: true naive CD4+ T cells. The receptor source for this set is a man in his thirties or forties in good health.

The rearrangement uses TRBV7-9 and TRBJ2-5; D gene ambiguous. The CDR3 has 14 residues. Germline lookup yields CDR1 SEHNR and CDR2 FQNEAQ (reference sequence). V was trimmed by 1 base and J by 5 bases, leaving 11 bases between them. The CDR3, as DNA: TGTGCCAGCAGCTTAGGACTTACCGCGGAGACCCAGTACTTC. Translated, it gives CASSLGLTAETQYF.

Here the CDR3 reads CASSLPSTRETQYF. The CDR3 nucleotides read TGTGCCAGCAGCTTGCCCAGCACCCGGGAGACCCAGTACTTC. The chain uses TRBV5-6 and TRBJ2-5, with D hard to call. In germline, CDR1 is SGHDT, CDR2 YYEEEE. Trimming shortened V by 1 base and J by 5 bases, and 12 bases separated the two germline ends. This CDR3 spans 14 amino acids. The entire variable domain, with the rest obtained from reference TRBV5-6 and TRBJ2-5, is as follows: DAGVTQSPTHLIKTRGQQVTLRCSPKSGHDTVSWYQQALGQGPQFIFQYYEEEERQRGNFPDRFSGHQFPNYSSELNVNALLLGDSALYLCASSLPSTRETQYFGPGTRLLVL.

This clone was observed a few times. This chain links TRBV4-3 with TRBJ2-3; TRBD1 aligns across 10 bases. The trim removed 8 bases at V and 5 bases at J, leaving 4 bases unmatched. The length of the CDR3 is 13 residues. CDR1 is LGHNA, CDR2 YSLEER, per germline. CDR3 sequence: CASGDRGRDTQYF. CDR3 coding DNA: TGCGCCAGCGGAGACAGGGGGCGAGATACGCAGTATTTT.